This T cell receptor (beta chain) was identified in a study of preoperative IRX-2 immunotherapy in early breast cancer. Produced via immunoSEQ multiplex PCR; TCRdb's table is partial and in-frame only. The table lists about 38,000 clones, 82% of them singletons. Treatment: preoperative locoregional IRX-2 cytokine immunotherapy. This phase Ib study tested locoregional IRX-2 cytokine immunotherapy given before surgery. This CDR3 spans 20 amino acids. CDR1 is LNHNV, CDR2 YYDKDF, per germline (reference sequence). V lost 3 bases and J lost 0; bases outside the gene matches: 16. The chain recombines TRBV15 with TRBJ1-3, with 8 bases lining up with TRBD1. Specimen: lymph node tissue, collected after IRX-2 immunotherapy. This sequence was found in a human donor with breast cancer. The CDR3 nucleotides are TGTGCCACCAGCAGGGGACTTACCGGACAGGGCCCATACTCTGGAAACACCATATATTTT. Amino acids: CATSRGLTGQGPYSGNTIYF.